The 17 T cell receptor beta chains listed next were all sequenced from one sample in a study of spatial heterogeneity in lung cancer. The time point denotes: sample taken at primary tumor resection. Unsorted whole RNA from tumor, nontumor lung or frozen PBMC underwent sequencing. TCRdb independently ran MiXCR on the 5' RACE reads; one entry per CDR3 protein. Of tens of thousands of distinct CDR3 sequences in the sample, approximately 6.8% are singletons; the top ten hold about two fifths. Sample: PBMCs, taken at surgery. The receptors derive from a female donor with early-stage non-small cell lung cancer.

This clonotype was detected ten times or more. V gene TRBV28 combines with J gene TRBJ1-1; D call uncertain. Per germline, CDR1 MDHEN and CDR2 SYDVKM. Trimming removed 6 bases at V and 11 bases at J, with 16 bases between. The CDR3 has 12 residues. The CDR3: CASSYSEYAAFF. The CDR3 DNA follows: TGTGCCAGCAGCTATTCCGAGTATGCTGCTTTCTTT.

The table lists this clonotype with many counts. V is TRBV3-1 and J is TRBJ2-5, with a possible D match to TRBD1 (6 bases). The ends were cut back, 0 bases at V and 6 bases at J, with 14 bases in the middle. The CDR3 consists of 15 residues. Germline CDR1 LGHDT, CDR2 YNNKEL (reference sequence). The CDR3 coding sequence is TGTGCCAGCAGCCAAGACGGGACACGGACCAAGACCCAGTACTTC. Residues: CASSQDGTRTKTQYF.

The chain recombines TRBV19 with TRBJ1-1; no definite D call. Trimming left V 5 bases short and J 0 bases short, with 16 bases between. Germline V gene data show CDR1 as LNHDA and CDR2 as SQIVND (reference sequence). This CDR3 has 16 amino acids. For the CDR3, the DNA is TGTGCCAGTAGTGGTTCCCCTTCGACGGTGAACACTGAAGCTTTCTTT. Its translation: CASSGSPSTVNTEAFF.

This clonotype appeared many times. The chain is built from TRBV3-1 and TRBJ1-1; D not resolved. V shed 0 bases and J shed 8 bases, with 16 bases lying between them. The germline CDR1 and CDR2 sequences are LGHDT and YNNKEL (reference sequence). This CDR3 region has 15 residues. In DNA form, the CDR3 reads TGTGCCAGCAGCCAAGATTTTTCGGCCAAGCAAGAAGCTTTCTTT. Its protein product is CASSQDFSAKQEAFF. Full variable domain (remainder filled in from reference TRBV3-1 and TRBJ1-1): DTAVSQTPKYLVTQMGNDKSIKCEQNLGHDTMYWYKQDSKKFLKIMFSYNNKELIINETVPNRFSPKSPDKAHLNLHINSLELGDSAVYFCASSQDFSAKQEAFFGQGTRLTVV.

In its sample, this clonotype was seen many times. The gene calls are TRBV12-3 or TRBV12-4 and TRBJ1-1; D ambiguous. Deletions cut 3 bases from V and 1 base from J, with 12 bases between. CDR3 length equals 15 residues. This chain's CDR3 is CASSFPRKRNTEAFF. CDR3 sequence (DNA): TGTGCCAGCAGTTTCCCCAGAAAGAGGAACACTGAAGCTTTCTTT.

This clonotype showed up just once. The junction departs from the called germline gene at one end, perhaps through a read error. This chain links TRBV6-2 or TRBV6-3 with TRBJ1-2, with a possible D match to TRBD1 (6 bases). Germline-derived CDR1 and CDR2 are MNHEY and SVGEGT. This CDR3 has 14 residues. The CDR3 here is CVSTETGGSYGYTF. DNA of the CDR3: TGTGTCAGCACTGAGACAGGAGGAAGCTATGGCTACACCTTC.

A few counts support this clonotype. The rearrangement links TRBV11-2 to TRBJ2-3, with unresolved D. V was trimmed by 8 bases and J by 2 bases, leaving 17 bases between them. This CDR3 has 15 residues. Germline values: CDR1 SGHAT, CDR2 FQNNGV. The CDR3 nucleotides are TGTGCCAGCTCCGGAGTAGGCGTTCTCACAGATACGCAGTATTTT. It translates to CASSGVGVLTDTQYF.

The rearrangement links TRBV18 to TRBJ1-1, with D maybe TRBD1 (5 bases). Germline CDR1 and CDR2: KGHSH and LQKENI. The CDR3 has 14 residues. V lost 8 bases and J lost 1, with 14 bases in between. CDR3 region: CASRPTGTNTEAFF. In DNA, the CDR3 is TGTGCCAGCCGGCCAACCGGGACGAACACTGAAGCTTTCTTT. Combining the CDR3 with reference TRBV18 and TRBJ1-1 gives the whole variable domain NAGVMQNPRHLVRRRGQEARLRCSPMKGHSHVYWYRQLPEEGLKFMVYLQKENIIDESGMPKERFSAEFPKEGPSILRIQQVVRGDSAAYFCASRPTGTNTEAFFGQGTRLTVV.

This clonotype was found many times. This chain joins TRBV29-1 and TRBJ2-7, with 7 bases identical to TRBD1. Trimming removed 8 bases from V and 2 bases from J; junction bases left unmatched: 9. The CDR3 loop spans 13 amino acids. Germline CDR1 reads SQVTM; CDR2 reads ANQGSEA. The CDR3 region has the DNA TGCAGCCTTCAGACAGGGCCCCCCTACGAGCAGTACTTC. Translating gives CSLQTGPPYEQYF.

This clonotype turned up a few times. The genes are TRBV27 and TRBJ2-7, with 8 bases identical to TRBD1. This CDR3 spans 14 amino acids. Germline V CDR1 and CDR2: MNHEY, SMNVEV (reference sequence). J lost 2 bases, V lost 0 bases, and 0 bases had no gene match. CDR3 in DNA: TGTGCCAGCAGTTTATCGACAGGGGCCTACGAGCAGTACTTC. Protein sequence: CASSLSTGAYEQYF.

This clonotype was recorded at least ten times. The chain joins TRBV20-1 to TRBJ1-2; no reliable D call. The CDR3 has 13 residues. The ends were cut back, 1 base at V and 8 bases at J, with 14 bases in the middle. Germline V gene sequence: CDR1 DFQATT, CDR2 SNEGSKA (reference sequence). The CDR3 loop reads CSARGQTVRGYTF. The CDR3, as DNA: TGCAGTGCTAGAGGGCAGACTGTCAGGGGCTACACCTTC.

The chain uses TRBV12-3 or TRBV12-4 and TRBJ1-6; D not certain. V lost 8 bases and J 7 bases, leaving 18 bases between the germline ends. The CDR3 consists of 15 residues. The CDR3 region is CASGSAVSKNSPLHF. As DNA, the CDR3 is TGTGCCAGCGGCTCGGCAGTCAGTAAAAATTCACCCCTCCACTTT.

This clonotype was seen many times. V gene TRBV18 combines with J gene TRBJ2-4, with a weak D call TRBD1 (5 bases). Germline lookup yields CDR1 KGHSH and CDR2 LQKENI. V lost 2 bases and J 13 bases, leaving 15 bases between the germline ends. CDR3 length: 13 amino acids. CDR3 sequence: CASSPDSTGLQYF. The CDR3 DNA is TGTGCCAGCTCACCAGACAGTACAGGATTACAGTACTTC.

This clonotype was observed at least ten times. The CDR3 nucleotides are TGTGCCAGCACCTATACCGACAGGGCGGGTGGCTACACCTTC. Protein: CASTYTDRAGGYTF. J is TRBJ1-2 and V is TRBV9; 7 nucleotides agree with TRBD1. The junction had 12 bases not matched to a gene; V was cut back by 6 bases and J by 7 bases. The CDR3 is 14 residues long. Germline V gene sequence: CDR1 SGDLS, CDR2 YYNGEE. Looking up the rest from reference TRBV9 and TRBJ1-2 gives the full variable domain: DSGVTQTPKHLITATGQRVTLRCSPRSGDLSVYWYQQSLDQGLQFLIQYYNGEERAKGNILERFSAQQFPDLHSELNLSSLELGDSALYFCASTYTDRAGGYTFGSGTRLTVV.

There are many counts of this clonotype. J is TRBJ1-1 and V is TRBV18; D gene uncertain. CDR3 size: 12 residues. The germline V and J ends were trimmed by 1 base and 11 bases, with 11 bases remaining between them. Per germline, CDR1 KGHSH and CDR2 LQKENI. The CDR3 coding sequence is TGTGCCAGCTCACCACAGGGAGAAGAGGCTTTCTTT. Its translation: CASSPQGEEAFF. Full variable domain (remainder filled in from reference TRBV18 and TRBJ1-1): NAGVMQNPRHLVRRRGQEARLRCSPMKGHSHVYWYRQLPEEGLKFMVYLQKENIIDESGMPKERFSAEFPKEGPSILRIQQVVRGDSAAYFCASSPQGEEAFFGQGTRLTVV.

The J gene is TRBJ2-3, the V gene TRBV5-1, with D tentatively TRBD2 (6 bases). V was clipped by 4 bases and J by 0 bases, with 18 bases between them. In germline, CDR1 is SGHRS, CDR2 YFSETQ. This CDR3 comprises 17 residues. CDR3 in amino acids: CASSPGGWSTSTDTQYF. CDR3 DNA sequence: TGCGCCAGCAGCCCCGGAGGGTGGTCTACTAGCACAGATACGCAGTATTTT.

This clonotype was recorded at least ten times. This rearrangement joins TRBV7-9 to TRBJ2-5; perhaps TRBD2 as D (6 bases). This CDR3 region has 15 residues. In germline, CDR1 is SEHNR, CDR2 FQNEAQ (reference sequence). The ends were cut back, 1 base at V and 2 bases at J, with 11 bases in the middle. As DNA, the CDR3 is TGTGCCAGCAGCTTAGGAGTTGGGGGGCAAGAGACCCAGTACTTC. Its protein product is CASSLGVGGQETQYF.